This TCR beta chain was sequenced in a study of blood T cell repertoires in COVID-19. Study context: Samples taken during acute and convalescent COVID-19 were collected in the United States, Italy and Spain. From T cells, B-cell-depleted T cells, or PBMCs came the material, which was cDNA or gDNA.

As handled by the study authors: Reference gene primer amplification gave nucleated cell count estimates. The repertoire was sequenced with immunoSEQ multiplex PCR; TCRdb's copy has only in-frame clones and lacks some. V and J calls and clone size follow that table, whereas D and trimming were derived from the DNA. The data hold about 120,000 clones, with 85% to 90% observed a single time. The CDR3 runs to 13 residues. Trimming cost V 7 bases and J 0 bases, with 7 bases left between them. Germline CDR1 and CDR2: MNHEY and SVGAGI. The material sequenced was peripheral blood. The chain combines TRBV6-5 with TRBJ2-1; D remains unclear. This receptor was identified in a woman in her 70s with acute or convalescent COVID-19. CDR3 protein: CASILDSYNEQFF. Here the CDR3 DNA reads TGTGCCAGCATTTTAGACTCCTACAATGAGCAGTTCTTC.